These 20 T cell receptor delta chains came from one sample sequenced in a study of gamma-delta T cells after stem cell transplantation. TCRdb used CATT to re-call clones from the RT-PCR reads. The table includes around 6,700 delta-chain clones, approximately 25% detected once. The sequenced sample was gamma-delta T cells. These receptors were taken from a human donor. It is not recorded whose cells these are; they may come from a transplant donor.

In this sample, this clone turned up a few times. Within the sample, other DNA sequences also encode this same CDR3. DNA of the CDR3: TGTGCCTGTGACACCGTTCGGGATCGGTACACCGATAAACTCATCTTT. This codes for CACDTVRDRYTDKLIF. The genes are TRDV2 and TRDJ1; D possibly corresponds to TRDD3 (5 bases). Trimming cost V 0 bases and J 0 bases, with 13 bases left between them. This CDR3 is built from 16 residues. CDR1 and CDR2 from the germline V gene are GEAIGNYY and EKD.

V gene TRDV2 combines with J gene TRDJ1, with 8 positions matching TRDD3. This CDR3 has 21 residues. Losses at the gene ends were 0 bases for V and 0 bases for J; bases not matched to a gene: 20. CDR1 and CDR2 from the germline V gene are GEAIGNYY and EKD. The CDR3 DNA reads TGTGCCTGTGACACCGGAAATTTACTGGGGGGTCCGCTGAAGTACACCGATAAACTCATCTTT. It codes for CACDTGNLLGGPLKYTDKLIF.

The chain recombines TRDV2 with TRDJ3; the match to TRDD3 covers 13 bases. This CDR3 has 23 amino acids. V gave up 3 bases and J gave up 0 bases; unmatched junction bases: 16. Per the germline V gene, CDR1 is GEAIGNYY and CDR2 is EKD. The CDR3 DNA reads TGTGCCTGTGACCCTCCCGCACTGGGGGATACGCCGGTTAGCTCCTGGGACACCCGACAGATGTTTTTC. Residues: CACDPPALGDTPVSSWDTRQMFF.

The count of this clone is one. This rearrangement joins TRDV1 to TRDJ1; D remains ambiguous. V was cut by 0 bases and J by 1 base, with 18 bases left in between. CDR3 length: 18 residues. CDR1 and CDR2 from the germline V gene are TSWWSYY and QGS. The CDR3 loop reads CALGELPLGRLGTDKLIF. The CDR3 bases are TGTGCTCTTGGGGAACTTCCTCTAGGACGGCTCGGCACCGATAAACTCATCTTT.

Relative to its sample, this clone is medium-sized. CDR3 DNA: TGTGCCTGTGACACCTGGGCTGGGGGATACGCCGGCTCCTGGGACACCCGACAGATGTTTTTC. Its protein product is CACDTWAGGYAGSWDTRQMFF. The gene calls are TRDV2 and TRDJ3, with 12 bases fitting TRDD3. The CDR3 is 21 residues long. Germline assignment: CDR1 GEAIGNYY and CDR2 EKD. J gave up 0 bases and V 0 bases, and 8 bases lay outside the gene matches.

There are a few counts of this clone. The chain has TRDV2 and TRDJ1; 10 positions match TRDD3. Germline V CDR1 and CDR2: GEAIGNYY, EKD. J was trimmed by 0 bases and V by 0 bases; bases with no gene match: 9. The CDR3 consists of 18 residues. The CDR3 spells CACDTVSTGGLYTDKLIF. Here the CDR3 DNA reads TGTGCCTGTGACACCGTCAGTACTGGGGGATTGTACACCGATAAACTCATCTTT.

This clone appeared a single time. Given a far larger clone just one base away, this is likely a sequencing read error. Other nucleotide sequences from this sample produce the same CDR3. The chain uses TRDV2 and TRDJ1; possible D gene TRDD2, 7 bases. The germline V gene has CDR1 GEAIGNYY and CDR2 EKD. Trimming shortened V by 1 base and J by 0 bases, and 32 bases separated the two germline ends. The CDR3 covers 22 residues. The DNA for the CDR3 is TGTGCCTGTGACACTAGCTTCCTAAGGGCCCTAGGGGATCCTCACTACACCGATAAACTCATCTTT. Its translation is CACDTSFLRALGDPHYTDKLIF.

This clone rates as medium-sized (0.01 to 0.1%). The chain employs TRDV2 and TRDJ1, with TRDD3 identical over 7 bases. CDR3 length: 18 residues. Trimming cost V 3 bases and J 0 bases; bases outside gene matches: 15. The V gene's germline CDR1 is GEAIGNYY and CDR2 EKD. The CDR3 sequence is CACDSLLGDKGNTDKLIF. The DNA for the CDR3 is TGTGCCTGTGACTCCCTACTTGGGGATAAAGGGAACACCGATAAACTCATCTTT.

This clone is medium-sized in the sample. The CDR3 loop reads CACDKLGDTLGTDKLIF. DNA for the CDR3: TGTGCCTGTGACAAACTGGGGGATACGTTGGGCACCGATAAACTCATCTTT. The chain carries TRDV2 and TRDJ1; TRDD3 matches 13 bases. This CDR3 has 17 residues. The germline V gene encodes CDR1 GEAIGNYY and CDR2 EKD. The V and J ends lost 2 bases and 1 base, in that order; junction bases with no gene match: 6.

The CDR3: CACDPLGPQHTDKLIF. CDR3 nucleotide sequence: TGTGCCTGTGATCCTCTGGGGCCGCAACACACCGATAAACTCATCTTT. V is TRDV2 and J is TRDJ1; D is possibly TRDD3 (6 bases). Germline V lookup: CDR1 GEAIGNYY, CDR2 EKD. This CDR3 has 16 amino acids. V was cut by 4 bases and J by 0 bases, with 17 bases left in between.

This clone was found a few times. It is likely a read error: a sequence one base away is far more abundant. This specimen includes other DNA sequences encoding the same CDR3. The V call is TRDV2, the J call TRDJ1; D uncertain. V lost 2 bases, J lost 11 bases, and 23 bases lay in between. The germline gives CDR1 GEAIGNYY, CDR2 EKD. This CDR3 comprises 15 residues. Written as DNA, the CDR3 is TGTGCCTGTGACAGTTTATACCCCCCCTCCTCGGGGCTCATCTTT. Translated, it gives CACDSLYPPSSGLIF.

This clone was detected a few times. The chain employs TRDV2 and TRDJ3; no definite D call. The CDR3 length is 16 residues. Germline CDR1 is GEAIGNYY and CDR2 is EKD. Trimming took 0 bases from V and 2 from J, leaving 7 bases between them. CDR3 loop: CACDTFGPWDTRQMFF. The DNA for the CDR3 is TGTGCCTGTGACACCTTCGGGCCCTGGGACACCCGACAGATGTTTTTC.

This clone is categorized as medium-sized. V gene TRDV2 combines with J gene TRDJ1, with a tentative D call TRDD3 (5 bases). Germline lookup yields CDR1 GEAIGNYY and CDR2 EKD. CDR3 length: 13 residues. V lost 2 bases, J lost 3 bases, and 9 bases lay in between. DNA for the CDR3: TGTGCCTGTGACAGCTTACTGGCCGATAAACTCATCTTT. Translating it yields CACDSLLADKLIF.

The genes are TRDV2 and TRDJ1; TRDD3 aligns across 10 bases. Trimming at V came to 4 bases and at J to 0 bases, leaving 10 bases not matched to a gene. Germline CDR1 and CDR2: GEAIGNYY and EKD. CDR3 length equals 17 residues. The CDR3 loop reads CACEPLLGDLNTDKLIF. The CDR3 DNA is TGTGCCTGTGAGCCACTACTGGGGGATCTTAACACCGATAAACTCATCTTT.

The V call is TRDV1, the J call TRDJ1; 10 nucleotides align to TRDD3. Germline loops: CDR1 TSWWSYY, CDR2 QGS. The V and J ends lost 0 bases and 8 bases, in that order; junction bases with no gene match: 15. CDR3 length equals 18 residues. The CDR3 region has the DNA TGTGCTCTTGGGGAACTGTTCCCCACCGTACTGGGGGATCCAAAACTCATCTTT. Translation gives CALGELFPTVLGDPKLIF.

The chain employs TRDV2 and TRDJ1; 11 nucleotides align to TRDD3. The ends lost 0 bases at V and 0 bases at J; junction bases unmatched: 11. Germline lookup yields CDR1 GEAIGNYY and CDR2 EKD. The CDR3 loop spans 19 amino acids. The CDR3 region is CACDTVLGDTLTYTDKLIF. CDR3 bases: TGTGCCTGTGACACCGTTCTGGGGGATACCCTCACCTACACCGATAAACTCATCTTT.

Note on this clone: A much larger clone differs from this one at a single base, so this may be a read error. Within the sample, other DNA sequences also encode this same CDR3. V and J are TRDV2 and TRDJ1; no reliable D call. V lost 1 base and J 0 bases, leaving 35 bases between the germline ends. The CDR3 length is 23 residues. CDR1 is GEAIGNYY, CDR2 EKD, per germline. Here the CDR3 DNA reads TGTGCCTGTGACACTGTTCGGACCACCAAGCTTGTTTTGCGTGAGTCCGACACCGATAAACTCATCTTT. Protein: CACDTVRTTKLVLRESDTDKLIF.

This clone is classed as medium-sized. This chain links TRDV2 with TRDJ3; weak D call: TRDD3 (6 bases). The length of the CDR3 is 19 residues. The V gene lost 0 bases and the J gene lost 4 bases, with 18 bases spanning the gap. Germline V gene lookup returns CDR1 GEAIGNYY and CDR2 EKD. CDR3: CACDTGGYHGGWDTRQMFF. The CDR3 DNA is TGTGCCTGTGACACCGGTGGATACCACGGCGGGTGGGACACCCGACAGATGTTTTTC.

As to this clone: Just one base apart from a much larger clone, this may be a read error. This chain connects TRDV2 to TRDJ1; 9 bases line up with TRDD3. This CDR3 is built from 21 residues. Germline assignment: CDR1 GEAIGNYY and CDR2 EKD. CDR3 sequence (DNA): TGTGCCTGTGACACCGTCCTTGCCCCTGGGGGATCCCCCTCGTACACCGGTAAACTCATCTTT. This translates into CACDTVLAPGGSPSYTGKLIF.

This clone ranks as medium-sized. The rearrangement joins TRDV2 to TRDJ3; 8 bases are a match to TRDD3. V trimming: 2 bases; J trimming: 0 bases; junction bases outside the gene matches: 5. The CDR3 is 18 amino acids. Per the germline V gene, CDR1 is GEAIGNYY and CDR2 is EKD. The CDR3 nucleotides are TGTGCCTGTGACAGTGGGGGATTTAGCTCCTGGGACACCCGACAGATGTTTTTC. Translating it yields CACDSGGFSSWDTRQMFF.